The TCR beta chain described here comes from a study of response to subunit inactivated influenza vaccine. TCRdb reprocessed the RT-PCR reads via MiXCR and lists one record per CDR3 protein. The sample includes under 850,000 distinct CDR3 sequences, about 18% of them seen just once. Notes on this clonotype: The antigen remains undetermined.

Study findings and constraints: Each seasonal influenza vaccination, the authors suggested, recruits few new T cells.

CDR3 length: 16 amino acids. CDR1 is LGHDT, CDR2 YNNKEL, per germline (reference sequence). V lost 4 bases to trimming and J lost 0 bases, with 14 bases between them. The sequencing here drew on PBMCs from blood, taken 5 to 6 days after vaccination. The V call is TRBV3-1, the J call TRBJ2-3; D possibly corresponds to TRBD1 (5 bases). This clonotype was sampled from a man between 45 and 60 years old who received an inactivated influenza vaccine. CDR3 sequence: CASSPLGGASTDTQYF. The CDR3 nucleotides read TGTGCCAGCAGCCCGCTGGGTGGGGCTAGCACAGATACGCAGTATTTT.